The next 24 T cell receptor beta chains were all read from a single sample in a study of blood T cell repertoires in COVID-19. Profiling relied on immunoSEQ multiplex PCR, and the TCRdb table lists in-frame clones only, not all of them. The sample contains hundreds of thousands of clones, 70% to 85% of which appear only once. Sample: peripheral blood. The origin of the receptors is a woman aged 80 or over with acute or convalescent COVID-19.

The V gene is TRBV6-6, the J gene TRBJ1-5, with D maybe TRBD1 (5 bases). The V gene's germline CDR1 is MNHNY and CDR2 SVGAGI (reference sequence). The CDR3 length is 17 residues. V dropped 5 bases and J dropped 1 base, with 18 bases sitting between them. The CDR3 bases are TGTGCCAGCAGTCAAAAACCCCAGGGATGGAGCAATCAGCCCCAGCATTTT. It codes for CASSQKPQGWSNQPQHF.

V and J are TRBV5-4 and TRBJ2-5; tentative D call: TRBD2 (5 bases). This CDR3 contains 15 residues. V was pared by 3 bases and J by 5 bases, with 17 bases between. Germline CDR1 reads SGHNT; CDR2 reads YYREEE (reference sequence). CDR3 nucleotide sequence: TGTGCCAGCAGCTCTCGAGAGACGGGGATCGAGACCCAGTACTTC. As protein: CASSSRETGIETQYF.

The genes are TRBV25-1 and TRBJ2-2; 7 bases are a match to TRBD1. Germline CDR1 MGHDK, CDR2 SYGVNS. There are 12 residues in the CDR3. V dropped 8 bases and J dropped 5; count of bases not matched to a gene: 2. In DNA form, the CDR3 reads TGTGCCAGCGCACAGGGGACCGGGGAGCTGTTTTTT. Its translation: CASAQGTGELFF.

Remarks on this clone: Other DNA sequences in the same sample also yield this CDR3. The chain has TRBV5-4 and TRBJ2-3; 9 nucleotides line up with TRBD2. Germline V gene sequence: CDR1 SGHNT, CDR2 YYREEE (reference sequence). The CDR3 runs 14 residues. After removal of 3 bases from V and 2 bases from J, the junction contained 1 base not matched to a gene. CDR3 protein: CASSSSGDTDTQYF. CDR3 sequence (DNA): TGTGCCAGCAGCTCTAGCGGGGACACAGATACGCAGTATTTT.

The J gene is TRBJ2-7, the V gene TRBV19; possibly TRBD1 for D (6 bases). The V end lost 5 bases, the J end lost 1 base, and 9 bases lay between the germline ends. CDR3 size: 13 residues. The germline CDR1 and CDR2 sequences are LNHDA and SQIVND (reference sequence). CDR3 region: CASSHRESYEQYF. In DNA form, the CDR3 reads TGTGCCAGTAGTCACAGGGAATCCTACGAGCAGTACTTC.

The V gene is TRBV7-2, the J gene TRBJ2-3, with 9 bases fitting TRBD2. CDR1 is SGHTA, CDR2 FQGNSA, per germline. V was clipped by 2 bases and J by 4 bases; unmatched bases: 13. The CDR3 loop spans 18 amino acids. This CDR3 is CASSLSQRGVLGADTQYF. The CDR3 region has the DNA TGTGCCAGCAGCTTAAGCCAGCGGGGGGTCTTAGGAGCAGATACGCAGTATTTT. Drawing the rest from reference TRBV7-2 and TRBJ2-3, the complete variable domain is GAGVSQSPSNKVTEKGKDVELRCDPISGHTALYWYRQSLGQGLEFLIYFQGNSAPDKSGLPSDRFSAERTGGSVSTLTIQRTQQEDSAVYLCASSLSQRGVLGADTQYFGPGTRLTVL.

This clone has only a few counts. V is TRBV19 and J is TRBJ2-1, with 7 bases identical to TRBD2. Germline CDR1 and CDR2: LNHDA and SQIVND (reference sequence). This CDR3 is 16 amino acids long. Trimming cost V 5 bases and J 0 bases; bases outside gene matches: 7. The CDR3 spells CASSRRRGNSYNEQFF. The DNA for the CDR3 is TGTGCCAGTAGTCGTAGGCGGGGGAACTCCTACAATGAGCAGTTCTTC.

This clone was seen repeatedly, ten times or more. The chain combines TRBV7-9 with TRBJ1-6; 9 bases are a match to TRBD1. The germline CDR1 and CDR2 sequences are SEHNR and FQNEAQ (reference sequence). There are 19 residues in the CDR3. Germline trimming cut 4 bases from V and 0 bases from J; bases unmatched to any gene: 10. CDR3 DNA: TGTGCCAGCAGCTCGACGGGACAGGGACCTTACTCCTATAATTCACCCCTCCACTTT. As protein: CASSSTGQGPYSYNSPLHF.

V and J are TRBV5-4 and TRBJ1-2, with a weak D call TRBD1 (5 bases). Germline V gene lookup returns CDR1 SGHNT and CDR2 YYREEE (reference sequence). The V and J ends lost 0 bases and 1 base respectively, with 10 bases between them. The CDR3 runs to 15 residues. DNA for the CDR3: TGTGCCAGCAGCTTGGAGGTCAGGGATAACTATGGCTACACCTTC. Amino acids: CASSLEVRDNYGYTF. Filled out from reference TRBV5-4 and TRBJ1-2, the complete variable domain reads ETGVTQSPTHLIKTRGQQVTLRCSSQSGHNTVSWYQQALGQGPQFIFQYYREEENGRGNFPPRFSGLQFPNYSSELNVNALELDDSALYLCASSLEVRDNYGYTFGSGTRLTVV.

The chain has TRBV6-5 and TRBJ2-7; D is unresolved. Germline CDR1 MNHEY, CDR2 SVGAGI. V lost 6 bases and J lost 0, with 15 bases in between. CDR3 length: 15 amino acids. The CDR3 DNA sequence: TGTGCCAGCAGGACTGGAGTTGATAGCTCCTACGAGCAGTACTTC. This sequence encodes CASRTGVDSSYEQYF.

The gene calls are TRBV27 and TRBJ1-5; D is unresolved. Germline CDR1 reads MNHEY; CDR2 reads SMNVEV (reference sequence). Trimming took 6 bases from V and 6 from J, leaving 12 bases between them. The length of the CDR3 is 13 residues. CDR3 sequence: CASSRKGGQPQHF. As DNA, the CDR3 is TGTGCCAGCAGCCGAAAAGGCGGTCAGCCCCAGCATTTT.

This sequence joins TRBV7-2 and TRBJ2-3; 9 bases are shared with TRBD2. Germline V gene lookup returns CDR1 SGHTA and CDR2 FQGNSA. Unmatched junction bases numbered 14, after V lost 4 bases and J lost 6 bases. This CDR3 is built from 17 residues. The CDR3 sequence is CASSSRAARGGRDTQYF. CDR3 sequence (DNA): TGTGCCAGCAGCTCGAGGGCAGCGCGGGGGGGCAGGGATACGCAGTATTTT.

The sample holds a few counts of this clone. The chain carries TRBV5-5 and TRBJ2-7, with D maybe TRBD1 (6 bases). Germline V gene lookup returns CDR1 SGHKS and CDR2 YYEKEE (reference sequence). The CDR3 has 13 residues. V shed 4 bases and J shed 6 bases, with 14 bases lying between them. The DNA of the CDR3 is TGTGCCAGCAGCACCTACAGGGCTCGCGAGCAGTACTTC. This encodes CASSTYRAREQYF.

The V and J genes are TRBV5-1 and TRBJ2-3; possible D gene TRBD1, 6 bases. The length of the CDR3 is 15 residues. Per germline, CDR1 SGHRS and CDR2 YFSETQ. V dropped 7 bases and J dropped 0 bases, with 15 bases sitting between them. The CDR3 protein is CASSGLGHSTDTQYF. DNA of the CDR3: TGCGCCAGCTCCGGACTGGGACACAGCACAGATACGCAGTATTTT.

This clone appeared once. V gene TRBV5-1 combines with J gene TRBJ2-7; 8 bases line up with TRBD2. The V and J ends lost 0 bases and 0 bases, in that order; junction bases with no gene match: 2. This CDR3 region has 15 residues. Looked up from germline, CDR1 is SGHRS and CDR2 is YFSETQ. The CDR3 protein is CASSLASGSSYEQYF. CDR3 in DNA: TGCGCCAGCAGCTTGGCCAGCGGGAGCTCCTACGAGCAGTACTTC.

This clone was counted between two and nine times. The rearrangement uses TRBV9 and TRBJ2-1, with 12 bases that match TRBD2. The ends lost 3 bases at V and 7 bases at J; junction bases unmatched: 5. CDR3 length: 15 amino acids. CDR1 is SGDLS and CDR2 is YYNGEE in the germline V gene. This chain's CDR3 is CASSAVTSGGNEQFF. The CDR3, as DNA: TGTGCCAGCAGCGCCGTGACTAGCGGGGGTAATGAGCAGTTCTTC.

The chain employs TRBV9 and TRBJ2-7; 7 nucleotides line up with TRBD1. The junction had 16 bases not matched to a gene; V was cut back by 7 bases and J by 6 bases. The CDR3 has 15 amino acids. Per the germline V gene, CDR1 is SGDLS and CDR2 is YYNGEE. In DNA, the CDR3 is TGTGCCAGCGCTAAAACACAGGGGAAATTGTTCGAGCAGTACTTC. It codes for CASAKTQGKLFEQYF.

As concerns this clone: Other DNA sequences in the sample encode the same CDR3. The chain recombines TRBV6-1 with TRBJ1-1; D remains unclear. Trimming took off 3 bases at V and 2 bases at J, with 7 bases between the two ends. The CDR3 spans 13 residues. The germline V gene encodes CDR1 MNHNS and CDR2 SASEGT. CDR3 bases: TGTGCCAGCAGTGAGTCAGTAAACACTGAAGCTTTCTTT. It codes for CASSESVNTEAFF.

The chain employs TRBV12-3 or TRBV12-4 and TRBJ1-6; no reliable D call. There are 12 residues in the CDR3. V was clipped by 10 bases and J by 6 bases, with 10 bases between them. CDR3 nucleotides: TGTGCCACAGGATTGGGTAATTCACCCCTCCACTTT. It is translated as CATGLGNSPLHF.

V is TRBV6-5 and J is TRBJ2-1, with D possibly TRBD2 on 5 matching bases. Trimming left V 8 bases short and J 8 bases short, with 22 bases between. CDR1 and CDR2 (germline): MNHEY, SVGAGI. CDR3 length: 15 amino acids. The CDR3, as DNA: TGTGCCAGCCGGACTTTTGGCCCGGGTTTGGATGAGCAGTTCTTC. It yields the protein CASRTFGPGLDEQFF.

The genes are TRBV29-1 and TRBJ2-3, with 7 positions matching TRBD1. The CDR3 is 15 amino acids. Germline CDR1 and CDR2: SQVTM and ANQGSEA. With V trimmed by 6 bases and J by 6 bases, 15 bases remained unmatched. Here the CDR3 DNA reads TGCAGCGTCGGGGTCAATAGGGGGCTGGCTGATACGCAGTATTTT. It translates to CSVGVNRGLADTQYF.

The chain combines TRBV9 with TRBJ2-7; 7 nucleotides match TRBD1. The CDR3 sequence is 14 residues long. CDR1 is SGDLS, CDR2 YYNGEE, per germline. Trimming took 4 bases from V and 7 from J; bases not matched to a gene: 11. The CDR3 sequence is CASSPRDSRGEQYF. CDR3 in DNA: TGTGCCAGCAGCCCTAGGGACAGTCGAGGGGAGCAGTACTTC.

The CDR3 DNA reads TGTGCCAGCTTGTGGCAGGGCCAAGAGACCCAGTACTTC. Its translation is CASLWQGQETQYF. The chain carries TRBV3-1 (or the pseudogene TRBV3-2) and TRBJ2-5, with D perhaps TRBD1 (5 bases). Trimming stripped 8 bases from V and 1 base from J, with 11 bases between. The CDR3 totals 13 residues. The germline gives CDR1 LGHDT, CDR2 YNNKEL (reference sequence).

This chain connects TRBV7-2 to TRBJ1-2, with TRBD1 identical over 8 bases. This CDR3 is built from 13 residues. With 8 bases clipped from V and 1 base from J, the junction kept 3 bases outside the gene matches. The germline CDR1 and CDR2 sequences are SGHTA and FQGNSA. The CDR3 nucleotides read TGTGCCAGCTCGACAGGGGTTAACTATGGCTACACCTTC. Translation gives CASSTGVNYGYTF. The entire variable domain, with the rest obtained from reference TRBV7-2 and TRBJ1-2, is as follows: GAGVSQSPSNKVTEKGKDVELRCDPISGHTALYWYRQSLGQGLEFLIYFQGNSAPDKSGLPSDRFSAERTGGSVSTLTIQRTQQEDSAVYLCASSTGVNYGYTFGSGTRLTVV.